The entry that follows covers one TCR beta chain sequence. Antigen specificity is unknown. These data are taken from a study of T-cell reconstitution after alpha-beta-depleted transplantation in children. Study-level findings and limits: Several hundred expanded graft clones reportedly were the source of alpha-beta T cells about two months after transplant. Recipient T cells and thymic progenitors that survived gave rise to the high TCRbeta diversity observed at day 60 in some patients. When one year had passed after transplant, most T-cell counts and diversity came from newly produced T cells.

Germline CDR1 is DFQATT and CDR2 is SNEGSKA (reference sequence). The CDR3 has 14 amino acids. The germline V and J ends were trimmed by 3 bases and 2 bases, with 14 bases remaining between them. Preparation of the TCRbeta library used unique molecular identifiers. One entry per CDR3 protein results from TCRdb running MiXCR on the PCR reads. The sample lists some 87,000 distinct CDR3 sequences; about a sixth were seen once. This chain uses TRBV20-1 with TRBJ2-7; D is perhaps TRBD2 (6 bases). This sequence was found in a male patient aged 2-9 years who had a stem cell transplant for acute lymphoblastic leukemia, so the T cells may come from the graft donor. The sample was PBMCs, mostly from graft donor cells, taken 180 days after TCRalphabeta/CD19-depleted stem cell transplant. CDR3 in amino acids: CSARETSKAYEQYF. CDR3 nucleotides: TGCAGTGCTAGGGAAACTAGCAAGGCCTACGAGCAGTACTTC.